The present T cell receptor beta chain was sequenced within a study of CD4 T cell repertoires in COVID-19. Sequencing was performed with immunoSEQ multiplex PCR; in TCRdb, only in-frame clones are kept and a portion is missing. Altogether around 23,000 clones are present, 93% being singletons, with the ten largest covering over 0.55%. General study results and limits: Several top expanded SARS-CoV-2-reactive clonotypes were shared by two or three memory subsets.

No culture step preceded sequencing of the ex vivo isolated memory T cells. Concerning this clone: What it recognizes is unknown.

This clonotype originated in a human donor who had COVID-19. This sample comprised circulating follicular helper CD4+ T cells (cTfh) from blood, obtained before the COVID-19 pandemic.

CDR3: CASLDRAMNTEAFF. The CDR3 coding sequence is TGTGCCAGTTTAGACAGGGCCATGAACACTGAAGCTTTCTTT. J is TRBJ1-1 and V is TRBV6-6, with TRBD1 matching 7 bases. The CDR3 is 14 residues long. Germline CDR1 and CDR2: MNHNY and SVGAGI (reference sequence). V shed 9 bases and J 0 bases; nucleotides not matched to a gene: 7.